A selection of T cell receptor beta chains follows, all from one sample in a study of CD8+CD57+ T cells in acquired aplastic anemia. TCRdb reprocessed the reads with MiXCR, giving one entry per CDR3 protein. The sample lists hundreds of thousands of distinct CDR3 sequences; approximately 70% were seen once. The sequenced sample was sorted CD4+, CD8+, or CD8+CD57+ T cells (not recorded which) from PBMCs. These receptors were taken from a human donor in good health, serving as a control. The CDR3 runs from the conserved cysteine through the conserved F or W. The D gene is left open where the match is weak. The size field is filled for only some rows; it gives once, few, many or a size class.

14 TRBJ1-2 TRBD1 TRBV10-2 . CASSDGTGSFGYTF TGCGCCAGCAGTGACGGGACAGGGAGCTTCGGCTACACCTTC
15 TRBJ2-7 TRBD1 TRBV20-1 . CSAAPGTGGVNEQYF TGCAGTGCCGCCCCCGGGACAGGGGGTGTCAACGAGCAGTACTTC
16 TRBJ1-5 TRBD1 TRBV6-2/TRBV6-3 many CASSTRTGTFNQPQHF TGTGCCAGCAGTACCCGGACAGGGACGTTCAATCAGCCCCAGCATTTT
14 TRBJ2-1 TRBD2 TRBV29-1 . CSRRLGLTDDKQFF TGCAGTCGAAGACTGGGACTAACGGATGATAAACAGTTCTTC
13 TRBJ1-3 . TRBV7-2 once CASSPGAGNTKYF TGTGCCAGCAGCCCAGGGGCCGGAAACACCAAATATTTT
16 TRBJ1-6 . TRBV27 many CASSLSPRGFDSPLHF TGTGCCAGCAGTTTATCGCCGAGGGGATTCGATTCACCCCTCCACTTT
14 TRBJ1-1 . TRBV12-3/TRBV12-4 few CASSFRGGVTEAFF TGTGCCAGCAGTTTTAGAGGGGGAGTCACTGAAGCTTTCTTT
15 TRBJ1-6 . TRBV7-2 . CASSVERTSTDTHHF TGTGCCAGCAGCGTAGAACGAACTAGCACAGATACCCACCACTTT
13 TRBJ1-1 . TRBV20-1 . CSARGGKEQEAFF TGCAGTGCTAGAGGTGGCAAGGAGCAAGAAGCTTTCTTT
14 TRBJ1-1 . TRBV5-1 once CASSFSTENTEAFF TGCGCCAGCAGTTTTTCGACGGAGAACACTGAAGCTTTCTTT
15 TRBJ2-2 . TRBV7-2 . CASSRRGSGTGVLFF TGTGCCAGCAGCCGGCGGGGTAGTGGCACCGGGGTGCTGTTTTTT
14 TRBJ2-5 . TRBV7-2 . CASTVRGTNQPQHF TGTGCCAGCACCGTCAGGGGAACCAATCAGCCCCAGCATTTC
15 TRBJ1-3 . TRBV7-2 many CASSLRGTSGNTIYF TGTGCCAGCAGCTTACGAGGGACCTCTGGAAACACCATATATTTT
15 TRBJ1-5 . TRBV19 . CASYERDATNQPQHF TGTGCCAGCTATGAGAGAGATGCGACTAATCAGCCCCAGCATTTT
15 TRBJ2-5 . TRBV9 . CASSQVTSAGETQYF TGTGCCAGCAGCCAAGTAACGAGCGCAGGGGAGACCCAGTACTTC
15 TRBJ2-7 . TRBV10-3 few CAILPGETTSYEQYF TGTGCCATCCTCCCCGGGGAGACTACCTCCTACGAGCAGTACTTC
14 TRBJ2-5 . TRBV5-1 . CASSLRDGEQTQYF TGCGCCAGCAGCCTCCGGGACGGCGAACAGACCCAGTACTTC
15 TRBJ1-2 . TRBV10-3 . CAISGRGSSQYGYTF TGTGCCATCAGTGGAAGGGGATCCAGTCAGTATGGCTACACCTTC
14 TRBJ1-1 . TRBV4-3 . CASSLGALNTEAFF TGCGCCAGCAGCTTAGGGGCTTTGAACACTGAAGCTTTCTTT
11 TRBJ2-7 . TRBV6-5 . CATRGNYEQYF TGTGCCACCAGAGGGAACTACGAGCAGTACTTC
14 TRBJ1-2 . TRBV7-3 . CASSLRGRHYGYTF TGTGCCAGCAGCTTAAGGGGCCGCCACTATGGCTACACCTTC
14 TRBJ1-3 TRBD1 TRBV6-1 many CASSQGEAGNTIYF TGTGCCAGCTCACAGGGGGAGGCTGGAAACACCATATATTTT
16 TRBJ1-6 . TRBV10-2 few CASSERGNSLNSPLHF TGCGCCAGCAGTGAGAGAGGCAACTCCCTCAATTCACCCCTCCACTTT
14 TRBJ1-2 . TRBV7-2 many CASSLGQLNYGYTF TGTGCCAGCAGCTTAGGACAGCTAAACTATGGCTACACCTTC
13 TRBJ1-2 . TRBV9 . CASSLEPSGGYTF TGTGCCAGCAGCCTAGAACCGAGTGGAGGCTACACCTTC
15 TRBJ1-1 TRBD1 TRBV12-3/TRBV12-4 . CASSMTGGVNTEAFF TGTGCCAGCAGCATGACAGGGGGCGTGAACACTGAAGCTTTCTTT
13 TRBJ2-5 TRBD2 TRBV3-1 many CASGTQGGETQYF TGTGCCAGCGGCACCCAGGGAGGGGAGACCCAGTACTTC
13 TRBJ1-3 . TRBV29-1 few CSVGTASGNTVYF TGCAGCGTTGGGACAGCTAGTGGAAACACCGTATATTTT
20 TRBJ2-6 . TRBV7-9 . CASSLGQQETQHFGANVLTF TGTGCCAGCAGCTTAGGGCAGCAAGAGACCCAGCACTTCGGGGCCAACGTCCTGACTTTC
13 TRBJ2-7 . TRBV6-6 . CASSTGRRVEQYF TGTGCCAGCAGTACAGGGAGAAGGGTCGAGCAGTACTTC
15 TRBJ2-1 . TRBV5-1 . CASSPRASETNEQFF TGCGCCAGCAGCCCCCGGGCGTCAGAGACCAATGAGCAGTTCTTC
12 TRBJ2-3 . TRBV6-1 many CASRDRTKAQYF TGTGCCAGCAGGGACCGGACCAAAGCGCAGTATTTT
12 TRBJ1-2 . TRBV5-4 . CASSLYPHGYTF TGTGCCAGCAGCTTGTATCCCCATGGCTACACCTTC
15 TRBJ1-2 . TRBV4-2 . CASSPRENQGHGYTF TGTGCCAGCAGCCCAAGGGAAAATCAGGGGCACGGCTACACCTTC
15 TRBJ2-2 . TRBV7-2 . CASSLKQPDTGELFF TGCGCCAGCAGCTTGAAACAGCCGGACACCGGGGAGCTGTTTTTT
12 TRBJ1-1 . TRBV10-3 . CAISEWNTEAFF TGTGCCATCAGTGAGTGGAACACTGAAGCTTTCTTT
16 TRBJ2-1 TRBD2 TRBV19 . CASSPRASGAGNTLYF TGTGCCAGTAGCCCTCGGGCTAGCGGGGCTGGAAATACGCTGTATTTC
16 TRBJ1-6 . TRBV7-9 . CASSLATAENQPQLHF TGTGCCAGCAGCTTAGCGACGGCAGAGAATCAGCCCCAGCTCCACTTT
17 TRBJ1-5 . TRBV19 . CASSQYRMGSGTNVLNF TGTGCCAGTAGCCAATATCGGATGGGCTCTGGGACTAACGTCCTGAATTTT
14 TRBJ1-1 . TRBV4-1 . CASSQEYMNTEAFF TGCGCCAGCAGCCAAGAGTACATGAACACTGAAGCTTTCTTT
19 TRBJ2-1 TRBD2 TRBV7-2 many CASSFNGLAGGFSYNEQFF TGTGCCAGCAGCTTTAATGGGCTAGCGGGGGGATTCTCCTACAATGAGCAGTTCTTC
15 TRBJ2-7 . TRBV3-1 many CASSQAAGQNYEQYF TGTGCCAGCAGCCAAGCGGCCGGACAGAACTACGAGCAGTACTTC
13 TRBJ1-3 . TRBV19 many CASSNTRMNTIYF TGTGCCAGTAGTAATACGAGGATGAACACCATATATTTT
17 TRBJ2-1 . TRBV7-3 many CASSPKVGVASYNEQFF TGTGCCAGCAGCCCGAAGGTGGGAGTAGCCTCCTACAATGAGCAGTTCTTC
13 TRBJ2-3 . TRBV9 . CASSVSALDYEHF TGTGCCAGCAGCGTGTCGGCACTAGACTACGAGCATTTT
15 TRBJ2-6 . TRBV7-3 . CASSGLYEQAIVPAF TGTGCCAGCAGCGGCCTCTACGAGCAGGCCATCGTGCCGGCTTTC
16 TRBJ1-1 TRBD1 TRBV6-9 . CASSDRQGVGNTEAFF TGTGCCAGCAGTGATAGACAGGGCGTGGGGAACACTGAAGCTTTCTTT
12 TRBJ2-7 . TRBV20-1 . CSAPGEAYEQYF TGCAGTGCCCCGGGAGAAGCCTACGAGCAGTACTTC
13 TRBJ2-2 . TRBV11-2 . CASSLGDRRELFF TGTGCCAGCAGCTTAGGGGATCGGCGGGAGCTGTTTTTT
12 TRBJ2-7 . TRBV29-1 . CSVETSSYGQYF TGCAGCGTTGAAACCAGCTCCTATGGGCAGTACTTC
13 TRBJ1-5 . TRBV7-7 . CASSLAANQPQHF TGTGCCAGCAGCTTAGCAGCCAATCAGCCCCAGCATTTT
14 TRBJ2-1 . TRBV7-2 . CASSTNVCTEEQFF TGTGCCAGCAGCACAAACGTATGCACCGAAGAGCAGTTCTTC
12 TRBJ1-2 . TRBV29-1 few CSLGTANYGYTF TGCAGCTTGGGGACTGCTAACTATGGCTACACCTTC
16 TRBJ1-2 . TRBV2 . CASSEGGFSREVGYTF TGTGCCAGCAGTGAAGGTGGCTTTAGCAGGGAAGTTGGCTACACCTTC
12 TRBJ1-1 . TRBV20-1 once CSATQSNTEAFF TGCAGTGCTACTCAGAGTAACACTGAAGCTTTCTTT